This T cell receptor beta chain was captured by sequencing in a study of cytomegalovirus exposure and HLA in healthy donors (dated by TCRdb to about 2017). For the wider study: According to an earlier analysis of around 600 of the donors, about 179 million T cells yielded roughly 110 million unique TCR beta sequences and 250 to 350 Gb of sequence data. About 310 gigabases of sequencing data and approximately 84 million unique TCR sequences were included in an early release covering several hundred HLA-typed donors. The genetic ancestry cluster associated with self-reported Caucasian donors included approximately 85% of the roughly 390 genotyped donors. The aim of the study was to test whether cataloging public T cell receptors could identify signatures of past pathogen exposure. The study used immunosequencing to profile the T cell repertoires of around 600 subjects and linked those repertoires to cytomegalovirus serostatus. A separate validation cohort of 100 to 150 different subjects was used in addition to the 666-subject first cohort. High-throughput TCR immunosequencing, statistical association of individual TCRs with disease status, and machine learning were combined to predict cytomegalovirus infection status. To study patterns of TCR occurrence, a later analysis re-analyzed previously published TCR beta repertoires from 666 donors and added high-resolution HLA genotyping. In the later analysis, no new phenotypic data were used to find candidate immune exposures; instead, reliance was placed on TCR beta sequences and their occurrence across donors. To decide whether each TCR beta V gene segment behaved as functional or pseudogenic, an earlier analysis of several hundred of the donors relied on high-throughput TCR beta sequencing. Donor age, sex, ethnicity and CMV serostatus were compiled alongside the repertoire data. In a later genetic analysis, genome-wide SNP genotypes for about three fifths of the roughly 670 donors were used, and that subset was treated as a discovery cohort. Every repertoire in the discovery cohort had been generated on one and the same sequencing platform. Class I and class II HLA loci were covered by the typing at four-digit resolution. Typing coverage differed by locus: A, B, C, DRB1 and DQB1 were typed in roughly 620-630 donors, DQA1 in about 550, DPA1 in 606, and DPB1 in approximately 450. A few DR-DQ haplotypes were treated as single units for association and clustering because of strong linkage in the cohort. On average, 235,054 unique TCR beta nucleotide sequences were sequenced per donor among several hundred genotyped donors of the cohort, with about 17% of those sequences being non-productive. Study-wide conclusions, independent of this receptor: In vitro tests confirmed that a few of the cytomegalovirus-associated TCR beta chains recognize cytomegalovirus antigens. In a later genetic analysis, a missense DCLRE1C variant was associated with V-gene and J-gene trimming of TCR beta chains, and the association was replicated in an independent cohort. A cluster of highly shared sequence variants was judged likely to represent a technical artifact of the sequencing pipeline. For the cohort, immune exposure information was limited to CMV serostatus. In an earlier analysis of around 600 of the donors, most TCR beta V segments were observed in productive rearrangements about 87% or about 30% of the time, broadly matching IMGT annotations. The authors suggested that the approach could potentially be extended to other disease states and immunological phenotypes. The classifier was reported to diagnose cytomegalovirus status with high specificity and sensitivity in both the original cohort and the validation cohort. When HLA alleles, especially DR and DQ, strongly co-occurred, TCR associations were difficult to assign to individual alleles. Some IMGT-functional V segments, including TRBV6-2 and TRBV6-3, could not be told apart with the 87-base-pair reads, so those segments were excluded. According to a later analysis, most CMV-associated TCR beta chains appeared to be HLA-restricted, and the HLA associations seemed to be driven largely by CMV exposure. A later analysis found that HLA-associated TCR beta chains were more clonally expanded and had lower generation probabilities than equally common non-associated chains. A further reported finding was that TCR beta sequences accurately predicted the HLA-A and HLA-B alleles for most subjects in the first cohort. Because counts were too low, some 16 rarely observed V segments, including chromosome 9 orphons, were excluded from the earlier analysis of a few hundred of the donors. A later analysis associated about 18,000 TCR beta sequences with specific HLA alleles at a false discovery rate of 0.05. A later analysis found that TCR association rates varied across HLA loci, with DRB1 alleles showing the most associated TCRs and HLA-C alleles the fewest. Correlated functional status among segregating V segments might reflect linkage disequilibrium, but an unknown experimental factor could not be ruled out. Only TCR beta chains were sequenced in this cohort, and the absence of alpha or paired-chain data limited detectable features. A later genetic analysis reported fewer N-insertions in productive TCRs among donors in an Asian-associated ancestry cluster than the roughly 700-donor mean. Because HLA typing was missing for some donors at each locus, association tests included only the typed subset. In the study, some 180 TCR beta chains were listed as associated with cytomegalovirus. Most TCR sequences were seen in very few donors, while some public TCRs were found in many individuals. A later analysis reported that several top co-occurrence clusters appeared linked to parvovirus B19, influenza, CMV and Epstein-Barr virus. Presence/absence analyses assumed roughly uniform sequencing depth across donors, an assumption that may not hold.

The cohort was made up of hundreds of healthy bone marrow donors. Cohort members were all nominally healthy when sampled, although unrecorded immune exposures were likely present. The donor tested CMV seropositive, placing the donor among the 250 to 300 seropositive members of the cohort. Every donor gave a peripheral blood sample, and the peripheral blood mononuclear cells from that sample were used for TCR beta sequencing. The Qiagen DNeasy Blood Extraction Kit was used to extract genomic DNA from the blood cell samples. Via the germline V gene (reference sequence), CDR1 is LNHDA and CDR2 SQIVND. The CDR3, from cysteine to phenylalanine, totals 13 residues. Only the CDR3 portion is preserved as DNA: 39 bases, with reading frame beginning at the first base. Relative to germline, V is 3 bases shorter and J is 2 bases shorter, with 7 bases between their ends. The library was generated by the immunoSEQ multiplex PCR assay. The multiplex PCR relied on a mix of 60 forward primers for TCR Vbeta segments and 13 reverse primers for TCR Jbeta segments. Amplification of the CDR3 region of rearranged TCR beta genes was performed with a multiplex PCR assay on genomic DNA. On the Illumina HiSeq System, the amplified TCR beta libraries were sequenced as 87-base-pair reads. On the study's bioinformatics: A later analysis counted 65 million to 90 million unique TCR beta chains across the 550 to 750 repertoires, and some 11 million of these chains were shared by at least two donors. To remove PCR and sequencing errors, raw reads were error-corrected and collapsed into unique sequences using a nearest-neighbor algorithm that merged closely related sequences. CDR3 sequences were aligned to IMGT reference sequences to assign V, D and J gene segments. For a sequence to be retained, a match of at least six nucleotides to both a V gene segment and a J gene segment was required. A rearrangement was called productive if the CDR3 had no stop codons and remained in frame with V and J, and every other rearrangement was called non-productive. Following IMGT convention, CDR3 was defined as the stretch from the second conserved V-encoded cysteine up to the conserved J-encoded phenylalanine. The earlier analysis of 550 to 650 of the donors excluded any sequence lacking an unambiguous match to a single V gene segment. In an earlier analysis of several hundred of the donors, a V segment was called functional when productive rearrangements were above 56.7%, and segregating when the standard deviation between donors exceeded 5%. A statistical classification framework was developed to diagnose cytomegalovirus status using the catalog of TCR beta chain sequences. V and J gene assignment, in a later analysis, came from comparing TCR nucleotide sequences with IMGT/GENE-DB human TR gene sequences. A later analysis assigned CDR3 sequences and most-parsimonious VDJ recombination scenarios with the TCRdist pipeline. A later analysis defined each TCR beta chain by its CDR3 amino acid sequence plus V-gene family, and excluded reads lacking a unique V-gene family. As a way to deal with suspected cross-contamination and a sequencing artifact, a later analysis dropped under 600 nucleotide sequences that were highly shared and had low generation probability. A later analysis calculated a clonal expansion index for each public chain from normalized within-repertoire ranks of inferred template counts. In a later analysis, generation probabilities were computed with a VDJ recombination model fitted to out-of-frame rearrangements, and the resulting probabilities were checked against IGoR. Hypergeometric tests were used in a later analysis to score TCR-TCR, TCR-HLA and TCR-CMV co-occurrence, with a repertoire-size bias correction applied to the TCR pairs. In a later analysis, false discovery rates were estimated by permuting HLA or CMV assignments 20 times. A later analysis grouped co-occurring TCRs with DBSCAN, adding TCRdist sequence similarity when clustering within HLA-allele-positive subsets. Repertoires with fewer than 30,000 or more than 120,000 public chains were left out of co-occurrence clustering, as were about five repertoires with anomalous nucleotide sharing. Imported from immuneACCESS, the table was reduced by TCRdb to in-frame sequences with V and J called. These copies leave out some clones; in studies compared against another copy, an unresolved V gene accounts for under half, and the cause of the remainder is not known. V and J calls and clone size are given by that table; D and trimming were obtained from the DNA. In all, the sample holds 150,000 to 160,000 clones, and about four fifths of those were seen once. Of the sample, 7.7% is held by the ten largest clones.

As regards this clone: Its antigen is still unknown. No clone much larger than this one lies a single base away; base qualities are absent.

This clonotype originated in a man aged 25 to 40 in good health and CMV-seropositive. The chain is assembled from TRBV19 and TRBJ1-2; TRBD1 is a weak D gene call, 5 bases matching. The material sequenced was PBMCs. This receptor has the CDR3 CASSMAGNYGYTF. The bases read TGTGCCAGTAGTATGGCAGGGAACTATGGCTACACCTTC.